This TCR beta chain was recorded in a study of cytomegalovirus exposure and HLA in healthy donors. Study-wide results and limits: A reported reduction in N-insertions relative to the approximately 670-donor mean was seen in an Asian-associated ancestry cluster in a later analysis.

Regarding this clone: The antigen is undetermined.

The primer mix had 60 Vbeta and 13 Jbeta primers. The table came from immunoSEQ multiplex PCR; TCRdb's copy has only in-frame clones and leaves some out. This sample has 90,000 to 120,000 clones; approximately 80% occur once, and the top ten carry 4% to 5%. All donors participated as healthy donors of bone marrow. Material: PBMCs. The TCR sequence derives from a male donor in good health and CMV-seronegative.

CDR3 sequence reads: CASIRYGTGELFF. In DNA form, the CDR3 reads TGTGCCAGCATACGGTATGGCACCGGGGAGCTGTTTTTT. The chain uses TRBV27 and TRBJ2-2, with D uncertain. The V end was cut by 7 bases, the J end by 4 bases, with 10 bases between. The germline V gene has CDR1 MNHEY and CDR2 SMNVEV (reference sequence). There are 13 residues in the CDR3.